This T cell receptor beta chain was identified during a study of CD8 T cells in ankylosing spondylitis. This clonotype was counted a few times. Antigen: not known. Quantitative 5'-RACE was performed with molecular barcodes, and it yielded the TCR beta libraries. TCRdb independently ran MiXCR on the 5' RACE reads; one entry per CDR3 protein. The sample contains around 140,000 distinct CDR3 sequences, about an eighth of which appear only once. General study points: CD8+ disease-linked clones were present at relatively low frequencies in blood. Within matched ankylosing spondylitis synovial fluid, disease-linked clones were reportedly significantly enriched. In synovial fluid and blood from reactive arthritis, some motif variants were previously reported.

The V and J ends lost 11 bases and 8 bases respectively, with 31 bases between them. The CDR3 loop spans 17 amino acids. Germline V gene lookup returns CDR1 LGHDT and CDR2 YNNKEL (reference sequence). Sequences were obtained from blood, either unsorted or a sorted T cell fraction (not recorded which). The receptor comes from a female donor with ankylosing spondylitis or in good health (not recorded which). The chain links TRBV3-1 to TRBJ2-1; tentatively, D is TRBD2 (6 bases). CDR3 DNA sequence: TGTGCCTGCTGCCAACCCCCGGGCGGACTATTAGCCCATGAGCAGTTCTTC. It codes for CACCQPPGGLLAHEQFF.